This T cell receptor beta chain was documented in a study of T cells in narcolepsy. Turning to the study itself: Patients with NT1 or NT2 and healthy control donors were enrolled. Regarding the study as a whole: Healthy controls reportedly lacked the autoreactive clonotypes serially found in patients' blood. Some memory CD4+ repertoires had no autoreactive clone sequences. Comparing one patient's CSF and blood CD4+ clonotypes highlighted HCRT- and TRIB2-specific autoreactive clonotypes.

Notes on this clone: Its antigen is not known.

The repertoire was sequenced with immunoSEQ multiplex PCR; TCRdb's copy has only in-frame clones and lacks some. The sample holds some 37,000 clones, about 85% seen once. The V gene lost 2 bases and the J gene lost 2 bases, with 8 bases spanning the gap. Germline CDR1 reads SGHTA; CDR2 reads FQGNSA. The CDR3 runs 14 residues. The chain couples TRBV7-2 to TRBJ2-3; no firm D call. The sequence was obtained from a human donor with narcolepsy. The sequencing sample was made of CD45RA- memory CD4+ T cells from PBMCs. CDR3 sequence: CASSLRTFTDTQYF. The CDR3 DNA is TGTGCCAGCAGCTTACGTACTTTCACAGATACGCAGTATTTT.